The present entry profiles one T cell receptor beta chain with its context. The record originates from a study of blood T cell repertoires in COVID-19. Study overall: Samples of COVID-19 (acute and convalescent) were obtained from the United States, Italy and Spain. Sources were T cells, B-cell-depleted T cells, or PBMCs; the material itself was cDNA or gDNA.

CDR1 is SGHVS, CDR2 FNYEAQ, per germline. CDR3 length: 15 amino acids. Trimming pared 6 bases from V and 1 base from J, leaving 15 bases between. Authors' data handling: Reference gene primer amplification in the assay estimated nucleated cell counts. The data were produced by immunoSEQ multiplex PCR, yet TCRdb's version contains in-frame clones alone and is incomplete. From that table come the V and J calls and clone size; the DNA was used to work out D and trimming. The sample lists some 80,000 clones, over 75% occurring once. The sequence was obtained from a man older than 75 with acute or convalescent COVID-19. Sample: peripheral blood. The V call is TRBV7-6, the J call TRBJ1-1; possibly TRBD1 for D (6 bases). The CDR3 protein is CASSTQQGANTEAFF. CDR3 DNA: TGTGCCAGCAGTACTCAACAGGGCGCGAACACTGAAGCTTTCTTT.